The 14 T cell receptor beta chains given below trace back to one sample, sequenced in a study of graft-versus-host responses after intestinal transplantation (dated by TCRdb to about 2021). Their target antigens are unknown. The meaning of the sample's time point label: cells obtained before transplantation from donor or recipient. Library preparation employed the immunoSEQ multiplex PCR assay. The immuneACCESS repertoire file appears here via TCRdb, limited to in-frame rearrangements. These files lack a portion of the clones; in checked studies, under half of the deficit traces to unresolved V genes, and the cause of the others is not known. This sample is represented by about 130,000 clones; approximately 90% of them were singletons. The ten largest clones take up approximately 0.17% of the sample. The sequenced sample was unstimulated CD4+ T cells sorted from spleen or lymph node cells, obtained before intestinal transplant. The receptor source for this set is a human donor who received an intestinal transplant.

The V gene is TRBV4-1, the J gene TRBJ1-2, with a tentative D call TRBD1 (6 bases). This CDR3 spans 16 amino acids. Per the germline V gene, CDR1 is MGHRA and CDR2 is YSYEKL. V lost 2 bases to trimming and J lost 0 bases, with 13 bases between them. CDR3 residues: CASSQFGGRPNYGYTF. The DNA of the CDR3 is TGCGCCAGCAGCCAATTCGGGGGCCGCCCTAACTATGGCTACACCTTC.

The rearrangement links TRBV5-1 to TRBJ2-6; D not certain. Germline CDR1 SGHRS, CDR2 YFSETQ. CDR3 length: 15 residues. Trimming shortened V by 5 bases and J by 4 bases, and 13 bases separated the two germline ends. In DNA form, the CDR3 reads TGCGCCAGCAGATTTGGGTTATGGGGGGCCAACGTCCTGACTTTC. Translated: CASRFGLWGANVLTF. The full variable domain, completed using reference TRBV5-1 and TRBJ2-6, is KAGVTQTPRYLIKTRGQQVTLSCSPISGHRSVSWYQQTPGQGLQFLFEYFSETQRNKGNFPGRFSGRQFSNSRSEMNVSTLELGDSALYLCASRFGLWGANVLTFGAGSRLTVL.

V gene TRBV2 combines with J gene TRBJ2-5; 9 nucleotides line up with TRBD1. V shed 7 bases and J 5 bases; nucleotides not matched to a gene: 8. This CDR3 comprises 14 residues. Germline CDR1 SNHLY, CDR2 FYNNEI. The DNA of the CDR3 is TGTGCCAGCATATCAGGACAGGGGCGTGAGACCCAGTACTTC. It is translated as CASISGQGRETQYF.

The rearrangement links TRBV6-5 to TRBJ2-7; D unclear. Per the germline V gene, CDR1 is MNHEY and CDR2 is SVGAGI. The CDR3 contains 16 residues. The V gene lost 0 bases and the J gene lost 2 bases, with 14 bases spanning the gap. CDR3 DNA sequence: TGTGCCAGCAGTTACTCGATAGGACCTGGGGCCTACGAGCAGTACTTC. Protein product: CASSYSIGPGAYEQYF.

V gene TRBV6-5 combines with J gene TRBJ2-5; TRBD2 might be the D (5 bases). Per the germline V gene, CDR1 is MNHEY and CDR2 is SVGAGI. Trimming took off 5 bases at V and 5 bases at J, with 12 bases between the two ends. CDR3 length: 13 residues. The CDR3: CASSPGGRETQYF. CDR3 coding DNA: TGTGCCAGCAGTCCGGGCGGGCGGGAGACCCAGTACTTC.

The chain is built from TRBV7-3 and TRBJ2-6, with unresolved D. Trimming left V 9 bases short and J 0 bases short, with 12 bases between. CDR1 SGHTA and CDR2 FQGTGA come from the germline V gene. The length of the CDR3 is 15 residues. Here the CDR3 DNA reads TGTGCCAGTGCGTCCCAAGGCTCTGGGGCCAACGTCCTGACTTTC. Protein product: CASASQGSGANVLTF.

The rearrangement joins TRBV6-5 to TRBJ2-7; D is undetermined. Germline CDR1 reads MNHEY; CDR2 reads SVGAGI. CDR3 length equals 13 residues. CDR3: CASSRVDSYEQYF. In DNA form, the CDR3 reads TGTGCTTCCTCCCGGGTGGACTCCTACGAGCAGTACTTC.

This chain joins TRBV11-2 and TRBJ1-1; weak D call: TRBD1 (6 bases). Trimming shortened V by 5 bases and J by 1 base, and 14 bases separated the two germline ends. The germline V gene has CDR1 SGHAT and CDR2 FQNNGV. The CDR3 runs to 15 residues. The CDR3 is CASSPTGHPNTEAFF. For the CDR3, the DNA is TGTGCCAGCAGCCCGACGGGACACCCGAACACTGAAGCTTTCTTT.

The rearrangement uses TRBV6-1 and TRBJ1-1; 7 bases align to TRBD1. Per the germline V gene, CDR1 is MNHNS and CDR2 is SASEGT. This CDR3 spans 15 amino acids. V was clipped by 3 bases and J by 12 bases; unmatched bases: 16. CDR3 in amino acids: CASSEFSSYRGVTFF. Written as DNA, the CDR3 is TGTGCCAGCAGTGAGTTTTCTTCGTACAGGGGTGTCACTTTCTTT.

This sequence joins TRBV9 and TRBJ2-5; D remains unclear. Germline loops: CDR1 SGDLS, CDR2 YYNGEE. V lost 3 bases and J lost 4, with 7 bases in between. CDR3 length: 12 amino acids. The CDR3 loop is CASSALGETQYF. The CDR3 DNA sequence: TGTGCCAGCAGCGCTCTGGGAGAGACCCAGTACTTC.

The genes are TRBV5-1 and TRBJ2-7; D call uncertain. This CDR3 region has 15 residues. Germline V CDR1 and CDR2: SGHRS, YFSETQ. V lost 3 bases and J lost 6, with 19 bases in between. CDR3 in amino acids: CASSSGPRLAVEQYF. The CDR3 coding sequence is TGCGCCAGCAGCTCCGGGCCCCGTCTGGCCGTCGAGCAGTACTTC.

V is TRBV5-1 and J is TRBJ1-5; D gene uncertain. V lost 0 bases, J lost 1 base, and 8 bases lay in between. Germline loops: CDR1 SGHRS, CDR2 YFSETQ. The CDR3 covers 15 residues. CDR3 coding DNA: TGCGCCAGCAGCTTGGGTTCGGGGAGCAATCAGCCCCAGCATTTT. Its translation is CASSLGSGSNQPQHF.

V is TRBV10-3 and J is TRBJ1-2, with D maybe TRBD1 (6 bases). Germline CDR1 and CDR2: ENHRY and SYGVKD. The V end lost 6 bases, the J end lost 4 bases, and 18 bases lay between the germline ends. This CDR3 contains 15 residues. CDR3 coding DNA: TGTGCCATCAGCGAATACTCAGGGGCGAGCTATGGCTACACCTTC. This translates into CAISEYSGASYGYTF.

This clone was detected once. Compared with germline, one end of the junction differs, possibly owing to a read error. The chain couples TRBV29-1 to TRBJ2-2; D possibly matches TRBD1 or TRBD2 (5 bases each). Germline lookup yields CDR1 SQVTM and CDR2 ANQGSEA. This CDR3 has 15 amino acids. This CDR3 is CSVEEGRARTGELFF. The DNA of the CDR3 is TGCAGCGTCGAAGAGGGACGGGCGCGGACCGGGGAGCTGTTTTTT.